This passage covers 19 T cell receptor beta chains from one sample sequenced in a study of graft-versus-host responses after intestinal transplantation (TCRdb year 2021). The sample's time point label, in plain terms: cells obtained before transplantation from donor or recipient. Library generation was performed with the immunoSEQ multiplex PCR assay. TCRdb holds this immuneACCESS table with in-frame rearrangements only. Some clones are missing; in checked studies, unresolved V genes explain under half, and the rest has no known cause. The sample table holds about 86,000 clones, of which less than 90% were seen once. The top ten constitute 0.28% of the sample. No antigen has been identified for these receptors. The source was unstimulated CD4+ T cells sorted from spleen or lymph node cells, collected before transplant. The receptors were gathered from a human donor who was the organ donor for an intestinal transplant.

The chain joins TRBV10-2 to TRBJ2-7; 13 nucleotides line up with TRBD2. The V and J ends lost 6 bases and 12 bases, in that order; junction bases with no gene match: 8. The CDR3 extends over 13 amino acids. Germline V gene sequence: CDR1 WSHSY, CDR2 SAAADI. This chain's CDR3 is CASRGTSGERGYF. The CDR3 coding sequence is TGCGCCAGCAGGGGGACTAGCGGGGAAAGGGGGTACTTC.

V and J are TRBV7-3 and TRBJ2-2; TRBD2 matches at 10 bases. CDR3 length equals 16 residues. After removal of 5 bases from V and 6 bases from J, the junction contained 9 bases not matched to a gene. Per germline, CDR1 SGHTA and CDR2 FQGTGA. As DNA, the CDR3 is TGTGCCAGCAGCATCCACCTAGCGGGGGTCTCCGGGGAGCTGTTTTTT. Translating gives CASSIHLAGVSGELFF. Full variable domain (rest looked up from reference TRBV7-3 and TRBJ2-2): GAGVSQTPSNKVTEKGKYVELRCDPISGHTALYWYRQSLGQGPEFLIYFQGTGAADDSGLPNDRFFAVRPEGSVSTLKIQRTERGDSAVYLCASSIHLAGVSGELFFGEGSRLTVL.

The chain is built from TRBV4-3 and TRBJ2-2, with TRBD2 identical over 7 bases. Germline CDR1 is LGHNA and CDR2 is YSLEER. The CDR3 is 19 residues long. The ends lost 4 bases at V and 8 bases at J; junction bases unmatched: 22. The CDR3 bases are TGCGCCAGCAGCCGCCAAAGGGTGTCGGGGGAGGGCCCATCGGGGGAGCTGTTTTTT. Protein: CASSRQRVSGEGPSGELFF.

The rearrangement uses TRBV2 and TRBJ2-3; D remains unclear. This CDR3 contains 11 residues. Trimming removed 7 bases from V and 6 bases from J, with 8 bases in between. The germline V gene encodes CDR1 SNHLY and CDR2 FYNNEI. Here the CDR3 reads CASKREDTQYF. DNA for the CDR3: TGTGCCAGCAAGCGAGAGGATACGCAGTATTTT.

The chain employs TRBV7-9 and TRBJ2-7, with TRBD2 matching 9 bases. CDR1 and CDR2 (germline): SEHNR, FQNEAQ (reference sequence). The CDR3 totals 14 residues. Unmatched junction bases numbered 4, after V lost 5 bases and J lost 2 bases. The CDR3 DNA reads as TGTGCCAGCAGCCCAAGCGGGGGGACCTACGAGCAGTACTTC. Its protein is CASSPSGGTYEQYF.

This clone was counted between two and nine times. This rearrangement joins TRBV2 to TRBJ2-1; D may be TRBD2 (7 bases). The V and J ends lost 7 bases and 7 bases respectively, with 23 bases between them. Germline V lookup: CDR1 SNHLY, CDR2 FYNNEI. The CDR3 consists of 16 residues. The CDR3 sequence: CASNLQGGSGLNEQFF. CDR3 in DNA: TGTGCCAGCAACCTCCAAGGGGGTAGCGGGCTTAATGAGCAGTTCTTC.

This rearrangement joins TRBV7-9 to TRBJ1-4; 10 nucleotides line up with TRBD1. CDR1 and CDR2 from the germline V gene are SEHNR and FQNEAQ (reference sequence). This CDR3 contains 15 residues. V shed 6 bases and J 5 bases; nucleotides not matched to a gene: 6. The CDR3 loop reads CASSSTGGANEKLFF. Written as DNA, the CDR3 is TGTGCCAGCAGTTCGACAGGGGGCGCGAATGAAAAACTGTTTTTT.

The chain combines TRBV7-3 with TRBJ2-3; possibly TRBD2 for D (6 bases). Per germline, CDR1 SGHTA and CDR2 FQGTGA. Trimming removed 4 bases at V and 4 bases at J, with 18 bases between. The CDR3 extends over 16 amino acids. CDR3 DNA sequence: TGTGCCAGCAGCTCAAGGCCGGGACTCTTTGCAGATACGCAGTATTTT. Encoded protein: CASSSRPGLFADTQYF.

The rearrangement joins TRBV18 to TRBJ2-5; 8 bases map to TRBD2. CDR1 is KGHSH and CDR2 is LQKENI in the germline V gene. The CDR3 extends over 16 amino acids. V was pared by 2 bases and J by 5 bases, with 10 bases of the junction left unmatched. The CDR3 DNA sequence: TGTGCCAGCTCACCAATCCGGGGGACTAGTAAGGAGACCCAGTACTTC. It specifies CASSPIRGTSKETQYF.

This chain connects TRBV9 to TRBJ1-1; maybe TRBD1 (6 bases). CDR1 is SGDLS and CDR2 is YYNGEE in the germline V gene. The CDR3 covers 14 residues. Trimming stripped 2 bases from V and 2 bases from J, with 10 bases between. Here the CDR3 reads CASSVRTDNTEAFF. For the CDR3, the DNA is TGTGCCAGCAGCGTTAGGACAGATAACACTGAAGCTTTCTTT.

V is TRBV18 and J is TRBJ1-5, with D possibly being TRBD1 (5 bases). Germline lookup yields CDR1 KGHSH and CDR2 LQKENI. Trimming removed 2 bases at V and 7 bases at J, with 15 bases between. The CDR3 totals 15 residues. This CDR3 is CASSPDAPTGQPQHF. CDR3 nucleotide sequence: TGTGCCAGCTCACCAGATGCCCCTACAGGACAGCCCCAGCATTTT.

The chain has TRBV18 and TRBJ2-3; 9 bases are a match to TRBD2. The CDR3 loop spans 14 amino acids. V shed 2 bases and J 4 bases; nucleotides not matched to a gene: 1. Germline loops: CDR1 KGHSH, CDR2 LQKENI. The CDR3 bases are TGTGCCAGCTCACCAGCGGGAGGGGCAGATACGCAGTATTTT. Translating it yields CASSPAGGADTQYF.

The chain is built from TRBV5-1 and TRBJ2-1; 16 bases are shared with TRBD2. The CDR3 sequence is 17 residues long. Germline assignment: CDR1 SGHRS and CDR2 YFSETQ. V gave up 7 bases and J gave up 1 base; unmatched junction bases: 5. The CDR3 DNA reads as TGCGCCAGCTGGGGACTAGCGGGGGGGCTGTCCTACAATGAGCAGTTCTTC. The encoded protein is CASWGLAGGLSYNEQFF.

This sequence joins TRBV5-1 and TRBJ1-2; 7 bases line up with TRBD1. Germline trimming cut 3 bases from V and 8 bases from J; bases unmatched to any gene: 10. From germline, CDR1 is SGHRS and CDR2 YFSETQ. This CDR3 is 14 amino acids long. The CDR3 reads CASSSRTGGGGYTF. Written as DNA, the CDR3 is TGCGCCAGCAGCTCCCGGACAGGCGGAGGGGGCTACACCTTC.

There are a few counts of this clone. V usage is TRBV6-5 and J usage is TRBJ2-3, with D possibly being TRBD1 (5 bases). There are 14 residues in the CDR3. CDR1 is MNHEY and CDR2 is SVGAGI in the germline V gene. The V end was cut by 6 bases, the J end by 2 bases, with 12 bases between. CDR3 nucleotides: TGTGCCAGCAGAGCAACAGGTTCCACAGATACGCAGTATTTT. Encoded protein: CASRATGSTDTQYF.

J is TRBJ1-4 and V is TRBV4-1, with a possible D match to TRBD1 (5 bases). The CDR3 has 18 amino acids. V gave up 3 bases and J gave up 0 bases, with 17 bases separating them. Germline V gives CDR1 MGHRA, CDR2 YSYEKL. For the CDR3, the DNA is TGCGCCAGCAGCCATCCCCTTGGGGCCGCTGCAACTAATGAAAAACTGTTTTTT. Its protein is CASSHPLGAAATNEKLFF.

The V and J genes are TRBV28 and TRBJ2-1, with 7 bases matching TRBD2. Trimming cost V 9 bases and J 6 bases; bases outside gene matches: 8. The CDR3 extends over 13 amino acids. Looked up from germline, CDR1 is MDHEN and CDR2 is SYDVKM. CDR3 sequence reads: CASRGLGFNEQFF. The CDR3 nucleotides read TGTGCCAGTCGCGGACTAGGGTTCAATGAGCAGTTCTTC.

This chain connects TRBV6-1 to TRBJ1-2; D remains unclear. The CDR3 spans 14 residues. Germline CDR1 is MNHNS and CDR2 is SASEGT. V was pared by 1 base and J by 8 bases, with 14 bases between. The CDR3 spells CASSEVATSWGYTF. The DNA of the CDR3 is TGTGCCAGCAGTGAAGTGGCCACAAGTTGGGGCTACACCTTC.

The chain joins TRBV28 to TRBJ2-4, with TRBD2 matching over 12 bases. Per germline, CDR1 MDHEN and CDR2 SYDVKM. J gave up 12 bases and V 7 bases, and 22 bases lay outside the gene matches. The CDR3 totals 18 residues. DNA of the CDR3: TGTGCCAGCAAGGCAGGGGCCCCAATTCTAGCGGGAGGGCCTAATCAGTACTTC. Its protein is CASKAGAPILAGGPNQYF.